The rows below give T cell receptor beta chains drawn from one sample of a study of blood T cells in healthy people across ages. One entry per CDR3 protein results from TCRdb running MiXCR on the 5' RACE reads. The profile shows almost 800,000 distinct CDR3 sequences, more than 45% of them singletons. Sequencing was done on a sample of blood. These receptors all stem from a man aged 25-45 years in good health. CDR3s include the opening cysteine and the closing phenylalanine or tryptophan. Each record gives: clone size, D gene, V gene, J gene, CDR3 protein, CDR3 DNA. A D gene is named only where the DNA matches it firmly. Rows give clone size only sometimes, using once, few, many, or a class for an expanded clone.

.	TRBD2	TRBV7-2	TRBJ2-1	CASSLMLAAEQFF	TGTGCCAGCAGCTTAATGCTAGCGGCCGAGCAGTTCTTC
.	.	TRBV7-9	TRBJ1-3	CASSLAISADTIYF	TGTGCCAGCAGCTTAGCAATTAGTGCGGACACCATATATTTT
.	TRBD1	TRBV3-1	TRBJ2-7	CASSPRDRGQDEQYF	TGTGCCAGCAGCCCCCGGGACAGGGGGCAGGACGAGCAGTACTTC
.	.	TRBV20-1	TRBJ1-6	CSARLPGAGNSPLHF	TGCAGTGCTAGACTCCCGGGGGCGGGAAATTCACCCCTCCACTTT
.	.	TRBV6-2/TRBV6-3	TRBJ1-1	CASSNGLEAFF	TGTGCCAGCAGCAATGGACTGGAAGCTTTCTTT
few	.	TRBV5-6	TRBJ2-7	CASSKGYEQYF	TGTGCCAGCAGCAAAGGCTACGAGCAGTACTTC
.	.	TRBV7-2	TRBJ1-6	CASTSGGGGQTSPLHF	TGTGCCAGCACCTCAGGAGGGGGTGGGCAGACTTCACCCCTCCACTTT
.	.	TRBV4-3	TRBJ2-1	CASSQDPLSDSPYNEQFF	TGCGCCAGCAGCCAAGATCCCTTGAGCGACTCTCCCTACAATGAGCAGTTCTTC
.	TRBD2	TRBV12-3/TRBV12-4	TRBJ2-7	CASSFSGTHYEQYF	TGTGCCAGCAGTTTCAGCGGGACCCACTACGAGCAGTACTTC
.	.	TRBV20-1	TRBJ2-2	CGGKPGTQWSLGELFF	TGCGGTGGTAAACCCGGGACCCAGTGGTCACTCGGGGAGCTGTTTTTT
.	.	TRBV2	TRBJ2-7	CASSEPGGGSYEQYF	TGTGCCAGCAGTGAGCCCGGTGGCGGCTCCTACGAGCAGTACTTC
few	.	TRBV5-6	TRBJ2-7	CASQAAWVQGYEQYF	TGTGCCAGCCAAGCAGCTTGGGTTCAGGGCTACGAGCAGTACTTC
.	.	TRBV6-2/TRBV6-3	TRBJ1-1	CASSYLRKNTEAFF	TGTGCCAGCAGTTACCTAAGGAAGAACACTGAAGCTTTCTTT
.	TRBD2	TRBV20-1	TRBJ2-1	CSASSASGDAQFF	TGCAGTGCTAGTTCGGCTAGCGGGGATGCGCAGTTCTTC
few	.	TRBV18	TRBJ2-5	CASSPRVETQYF	TGTGCCAGCTCACCAAGGGTTGAGACCCAGTACTTC
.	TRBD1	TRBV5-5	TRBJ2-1	CASSHGQGRVVSYNEQFF	TGTGCCAGCAGCCACGGACAGGGGAGGGTGGTCTCCTACAATGAGCAGTTCTTC
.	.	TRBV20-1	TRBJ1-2	CSARSQLYYGYTF	TGCAGTGCTAGGAGCCAGCTATACTATGGCTACACCTTC
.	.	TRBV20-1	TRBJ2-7	CSASAGIGYEQYF	TGCAGTGCTTCGGCGGGGATCGGCTACGAGCAGTACTTC
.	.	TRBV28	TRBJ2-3	CASSAEQAAGTDTQYF	TGTGCCAGCAGTGCCGAACAGGCAGCCGGCACAGATACGCAGTATTTT
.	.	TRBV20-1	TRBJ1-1	CSARDAPGMNTEAFF	TGCAGTGCTAGAGATGCTCCCGGGATGAACACTGAAGCTTTCTTT
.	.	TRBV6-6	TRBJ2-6	CASSYLVPGANVLTF	TGTGCCAGCAGTTACTTGGTTCCCGGGGCCAACGTCCTGACTTTC
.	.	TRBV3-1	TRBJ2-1	CASSQVDGTEQFF	TGTGCCAGCAGCCAAGTCGACGGGACTGAGCAGTTCTTC
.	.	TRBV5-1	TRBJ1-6	CASSPGGALNSPLHF	TGCGCCAGCAGCCCCGGGGGGGCCTTGAATTCACCCCTCCACTTT
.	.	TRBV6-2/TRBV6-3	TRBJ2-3	CASSHAGTSTDTQYF	TGTGCCAGCAGTCATGCCGGTACCAGCACAGATACGCAGTATTTT
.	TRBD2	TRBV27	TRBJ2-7	CASTTSGSPGEQYF	TGTGCCAGCACCACTAGCGGGAGCCCCGGGGAGCAGTACTTC
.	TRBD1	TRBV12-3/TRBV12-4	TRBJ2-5	CASSLRDRGLQETQYF	TGTGCCAGCAGTTTAAGGGACAGGGGCCTCCAAGAGACCCAGTACTTC
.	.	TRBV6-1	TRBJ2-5	CASSEAVGLGETQYF	TGTGCCAGCAGTGAAGCGGTAGGGCTGGGTGAGACCCAGTACTTC